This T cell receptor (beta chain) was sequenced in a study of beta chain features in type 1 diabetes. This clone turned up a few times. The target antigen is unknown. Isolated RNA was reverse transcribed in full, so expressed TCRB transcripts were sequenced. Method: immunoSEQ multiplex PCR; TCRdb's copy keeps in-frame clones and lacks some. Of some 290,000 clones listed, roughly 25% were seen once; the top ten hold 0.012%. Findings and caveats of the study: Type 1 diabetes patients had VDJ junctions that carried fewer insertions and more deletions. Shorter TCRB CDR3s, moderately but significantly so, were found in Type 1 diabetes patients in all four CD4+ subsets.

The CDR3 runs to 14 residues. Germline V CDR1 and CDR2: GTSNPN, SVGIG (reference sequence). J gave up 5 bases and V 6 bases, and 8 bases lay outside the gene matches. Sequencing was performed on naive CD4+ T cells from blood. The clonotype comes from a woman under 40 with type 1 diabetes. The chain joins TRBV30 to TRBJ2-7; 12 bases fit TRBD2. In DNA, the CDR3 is TGTGCCTGCCAGACTAGCGGGAGACAGGACGAGCAGTACTTC. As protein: CACQTSGRQDEQYF.